This T cell receptor beta chain appears in the sequencing data of a study of T cells after yellow fever vaccination. General study points: Re-detected after boosting: most primary clones, more than 95% of CD4 and about 89% of CD8. Weaker, the secondary response had a peak occurring faster, on day 5 versus 15.

A universal primer site and UMIs were added as TCR cDNA was made by 5'RACE template switching. MiXCR, applied by TCRdb to the 5' RACE reads, yields one record per CDR3 protein. This repertoire shows some 500,000 distinct CDR3 sequences, roughly 12% found once; its top ten account for roughly an eighth. For this clonotype: Its antigen remains unknown.

In germline, CDR1 is LGHDT, CDR2 YNNKEL (reference sequence). This CDR3 region has 18 residues. V lost 4 bases and J lost 3; bases outside the gene matches: 18. The specimen was PBMCs, collected on the day of the yellow fever booster vaccination. J is TRBJ2-7 and V is TRBV3-1, with 7 bases identical to TRBD2. This TCR was recovered from a man younger than 45 who received the YFV17D yellow fever vaccine. In DNA form, the CDR3 reads TGTGCCAGCAGCCCCCGGCCCCTGGGCAGCCGGGAGGACTACGAGCAGTACTTC. This sequence encodes CASSPRPLGSREDYEQYF.